This paragraph reports one T cell receptor (beta chain). Sequence at one end of the junction differs from germline and may be a read error. This specimen belongs to a study of regulatory T cells in long-lasting Graves disease. Across the study: Over 5 years on antithyroid drugs plus positive TSH receptor antibodies marked Graves' disease as persistent.

This CDR3 spans 20 amino acids. Through Arm-PCR of CDR3 regions and iRepertoire HTBI primers, TCR beta libraries were built. In TCRdb, the multiplex PCR reads were re-called with MiXCR into one record per CDR3 protein. Of around 400,000 distinct CDR3 sequences in the sample, more than 20% were seen once. Time point described: persistent/refractory GD, antithyroid drugs over 5 years with positive TRAb. Construction of the TCR library relied on RNA isolated from PBMCs. Investigators report Graves' disease was diagnosed under American Thyroid Association guidelines. The chain uses TRBV12-3 or TRBV12-4 and TRBJ2-7; 10 bases are shared with TRBD1. The source was peripheral blood mononuclear cells (PBMCs), collected when the disease was refractory, from a patient treated with antithyroid drugs. The TCR sequence derives from a woman aged 40 to 50 with Graves disease. CDR3 loop: CARSFRPRLGTGVLSYEQYF. The CDR3 nucleotides read TGTGCCCGCAGTTTTCGGCCCCGTCTAGGGACAGGGGTCCTATCCTACGAGCAGTACTTC.